The rows below give T cell receptor beta chains drawn from one sample of a study of T-cell reconstitution after alpha-beta-depleted transplantation in children. One entry per CDR3 protein, called by TCRdb with MiXCR from the PCR reads. The sample contains 90,000 to 100,000 distinct CDR3 sequences, 20% to 30% of which appear only once. The material was PBMCs, obtained before TCRalphabeta/CD19-depleted stem cell transplant. These receptors originate from a boy aged 2 to 10 with acute lymphoblastic leukemia, due to receive a stem cell transplant. Both conserved end residues are part of each CDR3. The order of the fields is CDR3 length, clone size, D gene, V gene, J gene, CDR3 protein, CDR3 DNA. A D gene is named only where the DNA matches it firmly. Expanded clones are given a class, and other clones once, few, many or no size at all.

>15|NA|TRBD2|TRBV20-1|TRBJ2-3
CSASVAGTSTDTQYF
TGCAGTGCCTCGGTAGCGGGGACTAGCACAGATACGCAGTATTTT
>14|few|NA|TRBV7-3|TRBJ2-3
CASSLRGAGDTQYF
TGTGCCAGCAGCTTAAGAGGGGCCGGGGATACGCAGTATTTT
>17|many|NA|TRBV10-3|TRBJ2-2
CAISESGGYANTGELFF
TGTGCCATCAGTGAGTCGGGGGGCTACGCGAACACCGGGGAGCTGTTTTTT
>16|few|NA|TRBV18|TRBJ2-4
CASSPAGRLAKNIQYF
TGTGCCAGCTCACCAGCAGGACGTCTAGCCAAAAACATTCAGTACTTC
>14|NA|NA|TRBV20-1|TRBJ2-5
CSARDTRYQETQYF
TGCAGTGCTAGAGACACACGGTACCAAGAGACCCAGTACTTC
>13|once|TRBD2|TRBV5-1|TRBJ2-1
CASSELWTSEQFF
TGCGCCAGCAGCGAGCTATGGACTAGCGAGCAGTTCTTC
>15|NA|TRBD1|TRBV5-1|TRBJ1-2
CASASPGQLNYGYTF
TGCGCCTCAGCCTCTCCGGGACAGCTTAACTATGGCTACACCTTC
>14|few|NA|TRBV6-5|TRBJ1-2
CASSYLQGSSGYTF
TGTGCCAGCAGTTACCTCCAGGGTTCATCCGGCTACACCTTC
>13|NA|NA|TRBV19|TRBJ1-2
CATSEIANYGYTF
TGTGCCACTTCAGAGATTGCTAACTATGGCTACACCTTC
>14|NA|NA|TRBV5-4|TRBJ2-1
CGSSLDSRNDEQFF
TGTGGCAGCAGCTTGGACTCCCGAAACGATGAGCAGTTCTTC
>15|NA|NA|TRBV7-7|TRBJ2-2
CASSSRDTDTGELFF
TGTGCCAGCAGCTCCAGGGACACCGACACCGGGGAGCTGTTTTTT
>13|many|NA|TRBV18|TRBJ2-7
CASSPTVVYEQYF
TGTGCCAGCTCACCAACGGTAGTCTACGAGCAGTACTTC
>14|NA|NA|TRBV7-9|TRBJ2-5
CASSPERGRETQYF
TGTGCCAGCAGCCCAGAGCGAGGACGAGAGACCCAGTACTTC
>16|few|NA|TRBV7-2|TRBJ1-4
CASSRGGAITNEKLFF
TGTGCCAGCAGCCGTGGTGGAGCGATCACTAATGAAAAACTGTTTTTT
>15|many|TRBD1|TRBV5-1|TRBJ2-5
CASSGTGDDRETQYF
TGCGCCAGCAGCGGGACAGGGGATGATCGGGAGACCCAGTACTTC
>16|NA|NA|TRBV27|TRBJ1-2
CASSEQKRASHYGYTF
TGTGCCAGCAGCGAACAAAAGAGGGCGTCTCACTATGGCTACACCTTC
>15|NA|TRBD1|TRBV28|TRBJ2-7
CASSSPTGGKNEQYF
TGTGCCAGCAGTTCCCCGACAGGGGGCAAGAACGAGCAGTACTTC
>12|many|NA|TRBV18|TRBJ2-7
CASSPGGPEQYF
TGTGCCAGCTCACCAGGGGGACCCGAGCAGTACTTC
>18|NA|NA|TRBV7-6|TRBJ2-2
CASSLAIGSPSNTGELFF
TGTGCCAGCAGCTTAGCGATCGGAAGCCCTTCGAACACCGGGGAGCTGTTTTTT
>15|few|TRBD1|TRBV10-1|TRBJ2-3
CASSETQTGSDTQYF
TGCGCCAGCAGTGAGACCCAGACAGGGTCAGATACGCAGTATTTT
>14|few|NA|TRBV5-1|TRBJ1-1
CASRGKNEGTEAFF
TGCGCCAGCAGGGGAAAAAATGAAGGCACTGAAGCTTTCTTT
>15|few|NA|TRBV7-2|TRBJ2-7
CASSEGPGVGQEQYF
TGTGCCAGCAGCGAAGGGCCGGGGGTAGGACAAGAGCAGTACTTC
>13|NA|NA|TRBV6-1|TRBJ1-6
CASSEQENSPLHF
TGTGCCAGCAGTGAACAGGAGAATTCACCCCTCCACTTT
>14|few|NA|TRBV27|TRBJ2-5
CASSLTGSGKTQYF
TGTGCCAGCAGCCTGACAGGTTCGGGAAAGACCCAGTACTTC
>12|NA|NA|TRBV12-3/TRBV12-4|TRBJ2-1
CASSPSHNEQFF
TGTGCCAGCAGCCCCTCCCACAATGAGCAGTTCTTC
>16|many|NA|TRBV7-8|TRBJ2-1
CASSGRDSVVYNEQFF
TGTGCCAGCAGCGGCCGTGACAGTGTGGTCTACAATGAGCAGTTCTTC
>15|NA|NA|TRBV15|TRBJ2-2
CATSRDLWGTGELFF
TGTGCCACCAGCAGAGATCTGTGGGGGACCGGGGAGCTGTTTTTT
>16|NA|TRBD2|TRBV20-1|TRBJ2-1
CSARDYLAGSYNEQFF
TGCAGTGCTAGAGACTATCTAGCGGGCTCCTACAATGAGCAGTTCTTC
>19|NA|NA|TRBV4-1|TRBJ1-3
CASSQDMFALDVSGNTIYF
TGCGCCAGCAGCCAAGATATGTTTGCGCTGGATGTTTCTGGAAACACCATATATTTT
>15|few|NA|TRBV5-4|TRBJ2-6
CASSSWDSGANVLTF
TGTGCCAGCAGCAGTTGGGACTCTGGGGCCAACGTCCTGACTTTC
>15|few|NA|TRBV11-2|TRBJ2-1
CASSLLSGGTGEQFF
TGTGCCAGCAGCTTACTGTCCGGAGGGACCGGTGAGCAGTTCTTC
>14|NA|NA|TRBV14|TRBJ2-7
CASSRTPVTYEQYF
TGTGCCAGCAGCCGGACACCTGTGACCTACGAGCAGTACTTC
>15|few|TRBD1|TRBV24-1|TRBJ2-3
CATSDVGQGTDTQYF
TGTGCCACCAGTGATGTAGGACAGGGGACAGATACGCAGTATTTT
>17|NA|NA|TRBV6-5|TRBJ1-5
CASSYSGAKVTNQPQHF
TGTGCCAGCAGTTACTCGGGGGCGAAGGTTACCAATCAGCCCCAGCATTTT
>18|NA|TRBD1|TRBV3-1|TRBJ2-5
CASSQDLSGRGYQETQYF
TGTGCCAGCAGCCAAGATTTATCAGGCAGGGGGTACCAAGAGACCCAGTACTTC
>13|many|NA|TRBV7-2|TRBJ1-5
CASSSGPEKPQHF
TGTGCCAGCAGCTCTGGACCGGAAAAGCCCCAGCATTTT
>12|few|NA|TRBV6-2/TRBV6-3|TRBJ2-3
CASARDPDTQYF
TGTGCCAGCGCAAGAGACCCAGATACGCAGTATTTT
>14|NA|TRBD2|TRBV10-3|TRBJ2-5
CAISGTSGQETQYF
TGTGCCATCAGTGGAACTAGCGGGCAAGAGACCCAGTACTTC
>16|once|TRBD2|TRBV20-1|TRBJ2-1
CSAGLAEGSSYNEQFF
TGCAGTGCGGGACTAGCGGAGGGAAGCTCCTACAATGAGCAGTTCTTC
>11|many|NA|TRBV20-1|TRBJ1-4
CSAHPFEKLFF
TGCAGTGCTCACCCTTTTGAAAAACTGTTTTTT
>18|NA|NA|TRBV11-1|TRBJ1-2
CASSFTSDRPRTPRSYTF
TGTGCCAGCAGCTTCACCTCTGATAGACCCCGGACTCCCCGCAGCTACACCTTC
>16|NA|TRBD1|TRBV5-1|TRBJ1-2
CASSLAGTGTNYGYTF
TGCGCCAGCAGCTTGGCAGGGACAGGGACCAACTATGGCTACACCTTC
>11|many|NA|TRBV20-1|TRBJ1-4
CSARSNEKLFF
TGCAGTGCTAGGTCCAATGAAAAACTGTTTTTT
>15|many|NA|TRBV4-3|TRBJ1-2
CASSQEGRGVYGYTF
TGCGCCAGCAGCCAAGAGGGCAGGGGAGTCTATGGCTACACCTTC
>15|NA|NA|TRBV20-1|TRBJ2-7
CSARDQGDFKFPQYF
TGCAGTGCTAGAGATCAGGGGGACTTTAAGTTCCCGCAGTACTTC
>14|NA|NA|TRBV7-2|TRBJ2-7
CASSLSSSGYEQYF
TGTGCCAGCAGCTTAAGTTCCAGCGGCTACGAGCAGTACTTC
>16|NA|NA|TRBV12-3/TRBV12-4|TRBJ2-2
CASRISGGAQGGELFF
TGTGCCAGCAGGATTAGCGGAGGGGCCCAGGGCGGGGAGCTGTTTTTT